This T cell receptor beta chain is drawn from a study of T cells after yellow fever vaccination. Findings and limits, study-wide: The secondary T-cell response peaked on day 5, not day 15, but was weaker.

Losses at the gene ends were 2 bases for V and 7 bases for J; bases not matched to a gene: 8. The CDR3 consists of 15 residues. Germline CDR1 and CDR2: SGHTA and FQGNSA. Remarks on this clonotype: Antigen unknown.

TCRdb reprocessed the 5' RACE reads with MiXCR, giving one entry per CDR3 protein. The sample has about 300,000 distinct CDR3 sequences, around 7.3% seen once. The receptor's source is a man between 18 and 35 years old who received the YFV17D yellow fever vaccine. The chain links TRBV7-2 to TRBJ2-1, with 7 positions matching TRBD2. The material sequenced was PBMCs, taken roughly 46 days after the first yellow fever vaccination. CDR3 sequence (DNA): TGTGCCAGCAGCTTAAGGCCTAGCGGTCGGAATGAGCAGTTCTTC. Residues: CASSLRPSGRNEQFF.